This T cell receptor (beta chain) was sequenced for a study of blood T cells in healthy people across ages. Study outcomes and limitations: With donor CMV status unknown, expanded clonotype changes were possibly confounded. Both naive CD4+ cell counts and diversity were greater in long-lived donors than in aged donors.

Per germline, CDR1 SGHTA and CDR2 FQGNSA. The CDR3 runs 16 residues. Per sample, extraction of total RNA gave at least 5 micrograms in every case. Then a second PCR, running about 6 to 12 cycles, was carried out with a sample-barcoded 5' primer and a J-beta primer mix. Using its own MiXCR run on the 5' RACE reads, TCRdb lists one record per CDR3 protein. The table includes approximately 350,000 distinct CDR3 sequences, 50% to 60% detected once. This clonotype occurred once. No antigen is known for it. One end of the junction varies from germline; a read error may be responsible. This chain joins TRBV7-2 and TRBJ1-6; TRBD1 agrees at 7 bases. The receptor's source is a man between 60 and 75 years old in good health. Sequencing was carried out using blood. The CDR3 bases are TGTGCCAGCAGCTTAGGGGGCAGGGGGAAGGGTTCACCCCCCCACTTT. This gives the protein CASSLGGRGKGSPPHF.